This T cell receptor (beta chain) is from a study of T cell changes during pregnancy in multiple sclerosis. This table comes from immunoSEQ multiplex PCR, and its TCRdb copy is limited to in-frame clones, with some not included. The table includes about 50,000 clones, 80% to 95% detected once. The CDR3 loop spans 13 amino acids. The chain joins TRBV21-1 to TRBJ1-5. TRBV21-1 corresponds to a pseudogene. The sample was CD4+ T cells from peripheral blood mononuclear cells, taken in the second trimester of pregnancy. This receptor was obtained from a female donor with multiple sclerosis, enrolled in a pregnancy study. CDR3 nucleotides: TGTGCCAGCCCTAATTGGTCTAATCAGCCCCAGCATTTT. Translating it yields CASPNWSNQPQHF.